What follows are 8 T cell receptor beta chains derived from one specimen sequenced in a study of control samples from healthy donors and cancer patients. Assay used: immunoSEQ multiplex PCR; TCRdb lists only in-frame clones, some missing. The profile covers 130,000 to 150,000 clones, with about 91% appearing a single time and roughly 3.2% taken by the ten largest. Material for sequencing was blood. The source of these receptors is a young man in good health.

The chain carries TRBV7-6 and TRBJ1-1; 8 bases agree with TRBD1. Germline trimming cut 1 base from V and 4 bases from J; bases unmatched to any gene: 2. In germline, CDR1 is SGHVS, CDR2 FNYEAQ. This CDR3 is built from 14 residues. The DNA of the CDR3 is TGTGCCAGCAGCTTAGGTGGACAGGGCACTGAAGCTTTCTTT. This gives the protein CASSLGGQGTEAFF.

The chain combines TRBV7-9 with TRBJ1-2; the D is unclear. Germline CDR1 SEHNR, CDR2 FQNEAQ (reference sequence). This CDR3 spans 16 amino acids. Between the trimmed V and J ends, which lost 4 bases and 0 bases, there was a span of 15 bases. DNA for the CDR3: TGTGCCAGCAGCTCCGACGACGGGGAAGCTAACTATGGCTACACCTTC. Protein sequence: CASSSDDGEANYGYTF.

The rearrangement uses TRBV6-6 and TRBJ2-7; 11 bases match TRBD2. Germline-derived CDR1 and CDR2 are MNHNY and SVGAGI (reference sequence). The ends lost 2 bases at V and 6 bases at J; junction bases unmatched: 6. This CDR3 is 15 amino acids long. As DNA, the CDR3 is TGTGCCAGCAGTTACAGTCTAGCGGGGGGTTTCGAGCAGTACTTC. Its translation: CASSYSLAGGFEQYF.

The chain couples TRBV28 to TRBJ2-1; 14 nucleotides line up with TRBD2. In germline, CDR1 is MDHEN, CDR2 SYDVKM. The junction had 5 bases not matched to a gene; V was cut back by 3 bases and J by 7 bases. CDR3 length: 16 amino acids. CDR3: CASSFRTSGGNNEQFF. The CDR3 region has the DNA TGTGCCAGCAGTTTTCGGACTAGCGGGGGGAATAATGAGCAGTTCTTC.

The V call is TRBV28, the J call TRBJ2-2, with no clear D. CDR1 and CDR2 from the germline V gene are MDHEN and SYDVKM. Trimming took off 5 bases at V and 3 bases at J, with 10 bases between the two ends. The CDR3 runs 14 residues. The CDR3 loop is CASSPNSYTGELFF. The CDR3 DNA follows: TGTGCCAGCAGTCCCAACAGTTACACCGGGGAGCTGTTTTTT.

This clone was observed a single time. The chain combines TRBV6-4 with TRBJ2-4, with a weak D call TRBD2 (6 bases). Germline assignment: CDR1 MRHNA and CDR2 SNTAGT. The CDR3 spans 13 residues. With 0 bases removed from V and 9 bases from J, the gap between germline ends came to 9 bases. CDR3 coding DNA: TGTGCCAGCAGTGACTCGCGGGGAGGCATTCAGTACTTC. Translated, it gives CASSDSRGGIQYF.

The chain employs TRBV2 and TRBJ2-4, with TRBD1 as a possible D gene (6 bases). Germline-derived CDR1 and CDR2 are SNHLY and FYNNEI. The CDR3 has 19 amino acids. V was cut by 2 bases and J by 0 bases, with 20 bases left in between. The DNA of the CDR3 is TGTGCCAGCAGTGAATTTCGAGAAGGGACAAGACTAGCCAAAAACATTCAGTACTTC. It translates to CASSEFREGTRLAKNIQYF.

This chain joins TRBV3-1 (or the pseudogene TRBV3-2) and TRBJ1-1, with a tentative D call TRBD1 (5 bases). V dropped 0 bases and J dropped 1 base, with 15 bases sitting between them. The CDR3 totals 17 residues. CDR1 is LGHDT and CDR2 is YNNKEL in the germline V gene (reference sequence). The CDR3, as DNA: TGTGCCAGCAGCCAAGATCTGGGAGGGGTAGGGAACACTGAAGCTTTCTTT. Its translation: CASSQDLGGVGNTEAFF.